Shown below are 32 T cell receptor beta chains from a single sample sequenced in a study of OX40 agonist ivuxolimab in advanced cancers. Assay: immunoSEQ multiplex PCR; the TCRdb copy retains only in-frame clones and omits some. The sample holds about 43,000 clones, 80% seen once. This material consisted of CD4+ or CD8+ T cells sorted from blood, taken in a trial of the OX40 agonist ivuxolimab. These receptors originate from an adult with an advanced solid tumor such as melanoma, head and neck, liver or kidney cancer.

A few counts support this clone. CDR3 sequence reads: CASSAGHKGPNSPLHF. The CDR3, as DNA: TGTGCCAGCAGCGCCGGACATAAGGGGCCAAATTCACCCCTCCACTTT. The chain joins TRBV5-4 to TRBJ1-6; D is possibly TRBD1 (5 bases). CDR1 is SGHNT and CDR2 is YYREEE in the germline V gene (reference sequence). V lost 4 bases to trimming and J lost 7 bases, with 18 bases between them. The CDR3 has 16 residues.

In this sample, this clone turned up once. The chain couples TRBV28 to TRBJ2-2; D is perhaps TRBD2 (6 bases). V lost 5 bases and J 2 bases, leaving 9 bases between the germline ends. The germline CDR1 and CDR2 sequences are MDHEN and SYDVKM. This CDR3 has 14 amino acids. This chain's CDR3 is CASSPGGNTGELFF. The CDR3 bases are TGTGCCAGCAGTCCCGGGGGAAACACCGGGGAGCTGTTTTTT.

V gene TRBV10-3 combines with J gene TRBJ2-7, with a possible D match to TRBD1 (7 bases). The V and J ends lost 3 bases and 6 bases respectively, with 15 bases between them. Germline values: CDR1 ENHRY, CDR2 SYGVKD. The CDR3 runs 14 residues. In DNA, the CDR3 is TGTGCCATCAGTGACGCGGGACAGTATCGCGAGCAGTACTTC. This translates into CAISDAGQYREQYF.

The chain joins TRBV6-1 to TRBJ1-1, with D tentatively TRBD1 (5 bases). Trimming removed 6 bases from V and 1 base from J, with 12 bases in between. Germline loops: CDR1 MNHNS, CDR2 SASEGT. The CDR3 is made up of 14 amino acids. The CDR3 region has the DNA TGTGCCAGCAGGCCGGAGGGGTGGAACACTGAAGCTTTCTTT. Encoded protein: CASRPEGWNTEAFF.

In its sample, this clone was seen once. This rearrangement joins TRBV5-1 to TRBJ2-7, with 9 bases that match TRBD1. The CDR3 has 13 residues. Looked up from germline, CDR1 is SGHRS and CDR2 is YFSETQ. Trimming cost V 3 bases and J 2 bases; bases outside gene matches: 0. Here the CDR3 DNA reads TGCGCCAGCAGCTGGGACAGGGCCTACGAGCAGTACTTC. It yields the protein CASSWDRAYEQYF.

This chain joins TRBV6-6 and TRBJ2-7; D perhaps matches TRBD2 (6 bases). Germline loops: CDR1 MNHNY, CDR2 SVGAGI (reference sequence). Trimming stripped 5 bases from V and 3 bases from J, with 14 bases between. This CDR3 is built from 14 residues. The CDR3 loop reads CASSDGGGIYEQYF. CDR3 bases: TGTGCCAGCAGTGACGGGGGAGGAATCTACGAGCAGTACTTC.

This clone was seen more than once but under ten times. V is TRBV7-2 and J is TRBJ1-2, with D possibly being TRBD1 (6 bases). Deletions cut 1 base from V and 4 bases from J, with 10 bases between. In germline, CDR1 is SGHTA, CDR2 FQGNSA. The CDR3 length is 14 residues. The CDR3 is CASSLGTGSYGYTF. CDR3 DNA sequence: TGTGCCAGCAGCTTAGGTACAGGGAGCTATGGCTACACCTTC.

As for this clone: Mismatch with germline at one junction end may stem from a read error. The chain recombines TRBV28 with TRBJ2-5; tentative D call: TRBD2 (5 bases). The CDR3 contains 12 residues. Per the germline V gene, CDR1 is MDHEN and CDR2 is SYDVKM. This CDR3 is CASSLYPGLEDF. CDR3 sequence (DNA): TGTGCCAGCAGTTTATACCCGGGCCTGGAGGACTTC.

The V call is TRBV7-2, the J call TRBJ2-1; tentatively, D is TRBD1 (6 bases). Germline V CDR1 and CDR2: SGHTA, FQGNSA. The CDR3 is made up of 14 amino acids. Trimming took off 1 base at V and 9 bases at J, with 13 bases between the two ends. The CDR3 region is CASSLGGQEREQFF. The CDR3 bases are TGTGCCAGCAGCTTAGGGGGGCAGGAACGTGAGCAGTTCTTC.

The chain employs TRBV30 and TRBJ2-1; TRBD2 matches at 8 bases. V was pared by 4 bases and J by 7 bases, with 6 bases of the junction left unmatched. CDR1 and CDR2 (germline): GTSNPN, SVGIG (reference sequence). There are 13 residues in the CDR3. CDR3 DNA sequence: TGTGCCTGGACCAAGGGACTAGAGAATGAGCAGTTCTTC. It is translated as CAWTKGLENEQFF.

This clone was picked up a small number of times. The rearrangement uses TRBV5-6 and TRBJ2-2, with D tentatively TRBD2 (5 bases). CDR3 length: 14 amino acids. Germline-derived CDR1 and CDR2 are SGHDT and YYEEEE. Trimming shortened V by 0 bases and J by 5 bases, and 8 bases separated the two germline ends. This CDR3 is CASSLAGKTGELFF. CDR3 nucleotide sequence: TGTGCCAGCAGCTTGGCGGGGAAAACCGGGGAGCTGTTTTTT.

The chain links TRBV5-1 to TRBJ2-3, with TRBD2 matching over 8 bases. The V and J ends lost 4 bases and 0 bases, in that order; junction bases with no gene match: 10. Germline V gene sequence: CDR1 SGHRS, CDR2 YFSETQ. This CDR3 is built from 17 residues. Here the CDR3 DNA reads TGCGCCAGCAGCCTATTAACGACTAGCGCGAGCACAGATACGCAGTATTTT. It codes for CASSLLTTSASTDTQYF.

This clone was counted between two and nine times. The V and J genes are TRBV7-6 and TRBJ1-2; TRBD1 is a possible D gene (6 bases). The CDR3 loop spans 13 amino acids. Germline V CDR1 and CDR2: SGHVS, FNYEAQ. V gave up 1 base and J gave up 9 bases, with 12 bases separating them. The DNA of the CDR3 is TGTGCCAGCAGCTTAGAGGGGGGAATTCGCTACACCTTC. Translating gives CASSLEGGIRYTF.

V and J are TRBV2 and TRBJ1-1, with D maybe TRBD1 (6 bases). Germline V gene data show CDR1 as SNHLY and CDR2 as FYNNEI. The CDR3 loop spans 15 amino acids. Trimming left V 4 bases short and J 6 bases short, with 18 bases between. The CDR3 region has the DNA TGTGCCAGCAGTGTCCAGGGGCTATATAACTCTGAAGCTTTCTTT. Translation gives CASSVQGLYNSEAFF. The full variable domain, with the rest looked up from reference TRBV2 and TRBJ1-1, is EPEVTQTPSHQVTQMGQEVILRCVPISNHLYFYWYRQILGQKVEFLVSFYNNEISEKSEIFDDQFSVERPDGSNFTLKIRSTKLEDSAMYFCASSVQGLYNSEAFFGQGTRLTVV.

This clone turned up a few times. The genes are TRBV15 and TRBJ2-7; TRBD1 or TRBD2 may be the D gene (5 bases each). This CDR3 region has 13 residues. Trimming took off 7 bases at V and 1 base at J, with 11 bases between the two ends. Germline-derived CDR1 and CDR2 are LNHNV and YYDKDF (reference sequence). This CDR3 reads CATKGTGSYEQYF. The CDR3 DNA is TGTGCCACCAAGGGGACGGGGTCCTACGAGCAGTACTTC.

This clone was observed a handful of times. V usage is TRBV5-4 and J usage is TRBJ2-1; 7 bases map to TRBD2. The germline CDR1 and CDR2 sequences are SGHNT and YYREEE (reference sequence). The CDR3 is made up of 15 amino acids. Trimming removed 0 bases from V and 3 bases from J; junction bases left unmatched: 3. The CDR3 region has the DNA TGTGCCAGCAGCTTGGAACAGCGGGGCTACAATGAGCAGTTCTTC. Residues: CASSLEQRGYNEQFF.

CDR3: CASSSKSRTEQFF. The CDR3 DNA reads TGTGCCAGCAGCTCGAAGTCTCGCACTGAGCAGTTCTTC. This rearrangement joins TRBV7-2 to TRBJ2-1; D gene unclear. The V gene lost 4 bases and the J gene lost 9 bases, with 13 bases spanning the gap. The CDR3 runs to 13 residues. Germline V CDR1 and CDR2: SGHTA, FQGNSA.

V gene TRBV19 combines with J gene TRBJ2-7; 8 positions agree with TRBD1. The CDR3 is 14 amino acids. The V segment lost 4 bases and the J segment 3 bases; nucleotides outside the gene matches: 5. Per germline, CDR1 LNHDA and CDR2 SQIVND (reference sequence). The CDR3 loop is CASSNEQGGYEQYF. For the CDR3, the DNA is TGTGCCAGTAGTAACGAACAGGGGGGCTACGAGCAGTACTTC.

This clone was observed a single time. The chain joins TRBV28 to TRBJ1-6, with D maybe TRBD1 (6 bases). The CDR3 consists of 13 residues. The V and J ends lost 10 bases and 7 bases respectively, with 14 bases between them. Germline V gives CDR1 MDHEN, CDR2 SYDVKM. In DNA, the CDR3 is TGTGCCACCGGACAGTTTCCAAATTCACCCCTCCACTTT. Translated: CATGQFPNSPLHF. The entire variable domain, with the rest obtained from reference TRBV28 and TRBJ1-6, is as follows: DVKVTQSSRYLVKRTGEKVFLECVQDMDHENMFWYRQDPGLGLRLIYFSYDVKMKEKGDIPEGYSVSREKKERFSLILESASTNQTSMYLCATGQFPNSPLHFGNGTRLTVT.

CDR3 DNA sequence: TGCAGCGTTGCTTGGGGAGAGACCCAGTACTTC. It is translated as CSVAWGETQYF. This chain links TRBV29-1 with TRBJ2-5; D gene uncertain. Per the germline V gene, CDR1 is SQVTM and CDR2 is ANQGSEA. Trimming shortened V by 4 bases and J by 4 bases, and 7 bases separated the two germline ends. The length of the CDR3 is 11 residues. Variable domain in full (rest from reference TRBV29-1 and TRBJ2-5): SAVISQKPSRDICQRGTSLTIQCQVDSQVTMMFWYRQQPGQSLTLIATANQGSEATYESGFVIDKFPISRPNLTFSTLTVSNMSPEDSSIYLCSVAWGETQYFGPGTRLLVL.

This sequence joins TRBV5-5 and TRBJ1-6; D is undetermined. The length of the CDR3 is 13 residues. V lost 0 bases and J 10 bases, leaving 8 bases between the germline ends. CDR1 is SGHKS and CDR2 is YYEKEE in the germline V gene (reference sequence). CDR3 protein: CASSLEGGSPLHF. The CDR3 coding sequence is TGTGCCAGCAGCTTGGAGGGAGGGTCACCCCTCCACTTT.

The chain carries TRBV6-6 and TRBJ2-7, with D maybe TRBD2 (6 bases). Per germline, CDR1 MNHNY and CDR2 SVGAGI (reference sequence). This CDR3 has 11 residues. Between the trimmed V and J ends, which lost 6 bases and 6 bases, there was a span of 9 bases. This chain's CDR3 is CASSGGSEQYF. CDR3 DNA sequence: TGTGCCAGCAGCGGGGGTTCCGAGCAGTACTTC.

A few counts support this clone. This chain connects TRBV29-1 to TRBJ2-7; no clear D gene. This CDR3 has 11 residues. Germline CDR1 SQVTM, CDR2 ANQGSEA. V lost 7 bases and J 7 bases, leaving 14 bases between the germline ends. CDR3 residues: CSANKGTEQYF. In DNA, the CDR3 is TGCAGCGCTAACAAGGGTACGGAGCAGTACTTC.

The V call is TRBV15, the J call TRBJ2-7; D is unclear. V lost 0 bases and J lost 6, with 12 bases in between. The CDR3 length is 14 residues. Germline V CDR1 and CDR2: LNHNV, YYDKDF (reference sequence). CDR3: CATSRDLVSGEQYF. In nucleotides, the CDR3 is TGTGCCACCAGCAGAGATCTGGTTTCGGGCGAGCAGTACTTC.

The chain joins TRBV4-1 to TRBJ2-1, with 8 bases that match TRBD2. CDR1 and CDR2 from the germline V gene are MGHRA and YSYEKL. Losses at the gene ends were 2 bases for V and 6 bases for J; bases not matched to a gene: 6. The CDR3 extends over 15 amino acids. CDR3 nucleotides: TGCGCCAGCAGCCAACAGCGGGGGCTCAGCAATGAGCAGTTCTTC. Amino acids: CASSQQRGLSNEQFF.

This rearrangement joins TRBV29-1 to TRBJ1-2, with 7 bases lining up with TRBD1. Trimming at V came to 7 bases and at J to 5 bases, leaving 7 bases not matched to a gene. The CDR3 runs 12 residues. The germline gives CDR1 SQVTM, CDR2 ANQGSEA. CDR3 amino acids: CSAGGLSYGYTF. CDR3 coding DNA: TGCAGCGCAGGGGGGTTATCGTATGGCTACACCTTC.

This rearrangement joins TRBV5-6 to TRBJ2-2; 12 bases map to TRBD1. Germline V lookup: CDR1 SGHDT, CDR2 YYEEEE. The ends lost 3 bases at V and 1 base at J; junction bases unmatched: 1. The CDR3 spans 16 residues. The CDR3 DNA sequence: TGTGCCAGCAGCTGGGACAGGGGGCTGAACACCGGGGAGCTGTTTTTT. Amino acid sequence: CASSWDRGLNTGELFF. Complete variable domain (other parts from reference TRBV5-6 and TRBJ2-2): DAGVTQSPTHLIKTRGQQVTLRCSPKSGHDTVSWYQQALGQGPQFIFQYYEEEERQRGNFPDRFSGHQFPNYSSELNVNALLLGDSALYLCASSWDRGLNTGELFFGEGSRLTVL.

The gene calls are TRBV6-1 and TRBJ1-5; TRBD1 matches at 11 bases. The CDR3 consists of 15 residues. Germline V lookup: CDR1 MNHNS, CDR2 SASEGT. The J segment lost 7 bases and the V segment lost 4 bases, leaving 6 bases of the junction unmatched. CDR3 amino acids: CASSGRDRGNQPQHF. CDR3 coding DNA: TGTGCCAGCAGTGGGCGGGACAGGGGGAACCAGCCCCAGCATTTT.

The rearrangement joins TRBV7-2 to TRBJ2-7; D is ambiguous. With 1 base removed from V and 2 bases from J, the gap between germline ends came to 9 bases. CDR1 is SGHTA, CDR2 FQGNSA, per germline. There are 14 residues in the CDR3. CDR3 residues: CASSLDRVTYEQYF. CDR3 bases: TGTGCCAGCAGCTTAGACCGGGTCACCTACGAGCAGTACTTC.

The chain joins TRBV7-2 to TRBJ1-4; tentatively, D is TRBD1 (6 bases). Germline loops: CDR1 SGHTA, CDR2 FQGNSA. This CDR3 has 13 residues. Trimming cost V 3 bases and J 4 bases, with 6 bases left between them. DNA for the CDR3: TGTGCCAGCAGCTTGGACAGTAATGAAAAACTGTTTTTT. It translates to CASSLDSNEKLFF.

This clone is a singleton in its sample. The chain has TRBV5-4 and TRBJ1-4, with TRBD1 as a possible D gene (6 bases). The CDR3 runs 17 residues. Germline values: CDR1 SGHNT, CDR2 YYREEE (reference sequence). Trimming removed 3 bases at V and 2 bases at J, with 17 bases between. The CDR3 nucleotides are TGTGCCAGCAGCTCCCTTCTAACAGGGACGACTAATGAAAAACTGTTTTTT. Translating gives CASSSLLTGTTNEKLFF.

The chain employs TRBV9 and TRBJ2-1; D might be TRBD1 (6 bases). The CDR3 loop spans 16 amino acids. Trimming shortened V by 4 bases and J by 1 base, and 15 bases separated the two germline ends. Germline V gene lookup returns CDR1 SGDLS and CDR2 YYNGEE. The CDR3, as DNA: TGTGCCAGCAGCCAGGGGAGCGTGGGGTCCTACAATGAGCAGTTCTTC. Residues: CASSQGSVGSYNEQFF. Looking up the rest from reference TRBV9 and TRBJ2-1 gives the full variable domain: DSGVTQTPKHLITATGQRVTLRCSPRSGDLSVYWYQQSLDQGLQFLIQYYNGEERAKGNILERFSAQQFPDLHSELNLSSLELGDSALYFCASSQGSVGSYNEQFFGPGTRLTVL.